The 9 T cell receptor beta chains below come from one sample, sequenced in a study of cytomegalovirus exposure and HLA in healthy donors. PCR amplification relied on 60 Vbeta primers (plus 13 Jbeta primers). Here immunoSEQ multiplex PCR was the method, and the copy in TCRdb shows in-frame clones only, minus some. Among roughly 190,000 clones listed, 79% were seen once. Input material: PBMCs. Every receptor here comes from a girl aged 10 to 17 in good health and CMV-seropositive.

The rearrangement joins TRBV7-8 to TRBJ1-1, with D uncertain. V lost 2 bases, J lost 7 bases, and 11 bases lay in between. Germline CDR1 is SGHVS and CDR2 is FQNEAQ. The CDR3 contains 13 residues. CDR3 sequence: CASSLYRGFEAFF. In nucleotides, the CDR3 is TGTGCCAGCAGCTTATATAGAGGCTTTGAAGCTTTCTTT.

V is TRBV4-3 and J is TRBJ2-1; 7 bases fit TRBD2. The CDR3 covers 16 residues. Unmatched junction bases numbered 9, after V lost 0 bases and J lost 7 bases. CDR1 and CDR2 (germline): LGHNA, YSLEER. The CDR3: CASSQDSAGVRNEQFF. The CDR3 nucleotides are TGCGCCAGCAGCCAAGACTCGGCGGGGGTACGGAATGAGCAGTTCTTC.

The rearrangement uses TRBV9 and TRBJ2-3; D is perhaps TRBD1 (6 bases). Germline values: CDR1 SGDLS, CDR2 YYNGEE. Trimming took 6 bases from V and 2 from J, leaving 13 bases between them. CDR3 length: 14 amino acids. CDR3 coding DNA: TGTGCCAGCACCCGGACAGTCCTCACAGATACGCAGTATTTT. It encodes CASTRTVLTDTQYF.

The rearrangement joins TRBV5-1 to TRBJ2-2, with TRBD1 identical over 11 bases. The trim removed 3 bases at V and 4 bases at J, leaving 2 bases unmatched. Looked up from germline, CDR1 is SGHRS and CDR2 is YFSETQ. This CDR3 contains 15 residues. This chain's CDR3 is CASSSGTGGTGELFF. The CDR3 coding sequence is TGCGCCAGCAGCTCCGGGACAGGGGGCACCGGGGAGCTGTTTTTT.

The rearrangement links TRBV10-2 to TRBJ2-2, with 11 bases identical to TRBD2. J lost 5 bases, V lost 6 bases, and 8 bases had no gene match. This CDR3 contains 16 residues. Germline CDR1 WSHSY, CDR2 SAAADI. CDR3 in amino acids: CASRTSGTSGTGELFF. CDR3 bases: TGCGCCAGCAGAACTTCCGGGACTAGCGGTACCGGGGAGCTGTTTTTT.

V is TRBV11-2 and J is TRBJ1-1; 7 bases are shared with TRBD1. With V trimmed by 1 base and J by 6 bases, 8 bases remained unmatched. This CDR3 has 15 amino acids. Germline assignment: CDR1 SGHAT and CDR2 FQNNGV. This chain's CDR3 is CASSLGKTGAAEAFF. For the CDR3, the DNA is TGTGCCAGCAGCTTAGGGAAAACAGGGGCCGCTGAAGCTTTCTTT. The full variable domain, rest sourced from reference TRBV11-2 and TRBJ1-1, is EAGVAQSPRYKIIEKRQSVAFWCNPISGHATLYWYQQILGQGPKLLIQFQNNGVVDDSQLPKDRFSAERLKGVDSTLKIQPAKLEDSAVYLCASSLGKTGAAEAFFGQGTRLTVV.

CDR3 DNA: TGTGCCAGCAGCTTAGATCCAGGCGGACTCTATGGCTACACCTTC. It encodes CASSLDPGGLYGYTF. The chain combines TRBV11-2 with TRBJ1-2, with D uncertain. Trimming pared 0 bases from V and 4 bases from J, leaving 12 bases between. CDR1 is SGHAT and CDR2 is FQNNGV in the germline V gene. This CDR3 has 15 residues. The complete variable domain, with remaining parts taken from reference TRBV11-2 and TRBJ1-2, reads EAGVAQSPRYKIIEKRQSVAFWCNPISGHATLYWYQQILGQGPKLLIQFQNNGVVDDSQLPKDRFSAERLKGVDSTLKIQPAKLEDSAVYLCASSLDPGGLYGYTFGSGTRLTVV.

J is TRBJ2-5 and V is TRBV9; D is perhaps TRBD1 (6 bases). The CDR3 runs to 14 residues. Germline V lookup: CDR1 SGDLS, CDR2 YYNGEE. Trimming took 3 bases from V and 5 from J, leaving 14 bases between them. CDR3: CASSESRGTETQYF. In nucleotides, the CDR3 is TGTGCCAGCAGCGAGAGCAGGGGTACGGAGACCCAGTACTTC.

The chain uses TRBV19 and TRBJ1-3; 7 bases map to TRBD1. The CDR3 spans 16 residues. CDR1 LNHDA and CDR2 SQIVND come from the germline V gene (reference sequence). V was pared by 4 bases and J by 0 bases, with 6 bases of the junction left unmatched. The CDR3 is CASSTGTDFSGNTIYF. The CDR3 DNA is TGTGCCAGTAGTACGGGGACAGACTTCTCTGGAAACACCATATATTTT.